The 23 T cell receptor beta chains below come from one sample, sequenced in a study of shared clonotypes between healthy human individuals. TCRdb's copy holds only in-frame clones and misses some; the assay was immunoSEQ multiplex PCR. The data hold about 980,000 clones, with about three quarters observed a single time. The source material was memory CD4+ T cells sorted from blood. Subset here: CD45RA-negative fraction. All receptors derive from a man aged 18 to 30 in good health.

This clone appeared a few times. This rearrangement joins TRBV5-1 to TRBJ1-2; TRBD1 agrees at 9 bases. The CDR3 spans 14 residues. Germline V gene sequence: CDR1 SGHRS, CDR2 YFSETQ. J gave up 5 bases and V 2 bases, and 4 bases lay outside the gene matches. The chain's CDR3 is CASSLSGTGYGYTF. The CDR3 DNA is TGCGCCAGCAGCTTATCCGGGACAGGGTATGGCTACACCTTC.

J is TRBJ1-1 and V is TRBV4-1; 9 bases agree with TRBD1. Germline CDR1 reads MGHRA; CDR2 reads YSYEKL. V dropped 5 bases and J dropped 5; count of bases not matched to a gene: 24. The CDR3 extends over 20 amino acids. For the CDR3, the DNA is TGCGCCAGCAGCTCCCGTCGGACAGGGGAGGACCTAGATGAGGGAACTGAAGCTTTCTTT. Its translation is CASSSRRTGEDLDEGTEAFF.

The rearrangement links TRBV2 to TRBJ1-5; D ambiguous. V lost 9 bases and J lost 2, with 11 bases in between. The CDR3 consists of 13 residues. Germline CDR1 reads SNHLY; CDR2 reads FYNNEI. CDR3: CASKDQGNQPQHF. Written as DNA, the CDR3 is TGTGCCAGTAAAGACCAGGGCAATCAGCCCCAGCATTTT.

The CDR3 loop is CAISDPKGGGLTDTQYF. The CDR3 coding sequence is TGTGCCATCAGTGACCCGAAGGGGGGAGGGCTCACAGATACGCAGTATTTT. This rearrangement joins TRBV10-3 to TRBJ2-3; TRBD2 is a possible D gene (7 bases). The V end was cut by 3 bases, the J end by 2 bases, with 18 bases between. The CDR3 extends over 17 amino acids. CDR1 is ENHRY and CDR2 is SYGVKD in the germline V gene.

The CDR3, as DNA: TGCGCCAGCAGCTTGTGGGAAGGGTGGGTCACTGAAGCTTTCTTT. It specifies CASSLWEGWVTEAFF. This chain links TRBV5-1 with TRBJ1-1, with no clear D. This CDR3 has 15 residues. The V gene's germline CDR1 is SGHRS and CDR2 YFSETQ. The ends were cut back, 1 base at V and 4 bases at J, with 14 bases in the middle.

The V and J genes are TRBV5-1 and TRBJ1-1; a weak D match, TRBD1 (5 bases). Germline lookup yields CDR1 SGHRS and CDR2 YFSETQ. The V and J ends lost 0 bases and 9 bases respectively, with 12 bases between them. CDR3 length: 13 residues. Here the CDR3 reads CASSLADQGKAFF. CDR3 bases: TGCGCCAGCAGCTTGGCGGATCAGGGAAAAGCTTTCTTT.

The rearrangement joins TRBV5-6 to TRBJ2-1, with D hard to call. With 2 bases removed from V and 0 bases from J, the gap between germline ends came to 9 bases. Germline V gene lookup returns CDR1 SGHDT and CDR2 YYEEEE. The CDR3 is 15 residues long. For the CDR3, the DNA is TGTGCCAGCAGCTTAGACCACAGCTCCTACAATGAGCAGTTCTTC. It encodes CASSLDHSSYNEQFF.

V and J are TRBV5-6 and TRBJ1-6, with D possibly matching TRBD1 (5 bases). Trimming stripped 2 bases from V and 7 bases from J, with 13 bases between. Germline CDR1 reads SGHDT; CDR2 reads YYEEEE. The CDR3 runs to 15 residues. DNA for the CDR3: TGTGCCAGCAGCTTCAGGGCGGGCGGGAATTCACCCCTCCACTTT. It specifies CASSFRAGGNSPLHF. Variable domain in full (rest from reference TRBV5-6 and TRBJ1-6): DAGVTQSPTHLIKTRGQQVTLRCSPKSGHDTVSWYQQALGQGPQFIFQYYEEEERQRGNFPDRFSGHQFPNYSSELNVNALLLGDSALYLCASSFRAGGNSPLHFGNGTRLTVT.

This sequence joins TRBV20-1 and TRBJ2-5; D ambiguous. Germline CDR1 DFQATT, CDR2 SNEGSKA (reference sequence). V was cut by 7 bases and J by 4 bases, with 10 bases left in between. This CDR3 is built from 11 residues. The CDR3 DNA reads TGCAGTGGGGGATTCGGAGAGACCCAGTACTTC. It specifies CSGGFGETQYF.

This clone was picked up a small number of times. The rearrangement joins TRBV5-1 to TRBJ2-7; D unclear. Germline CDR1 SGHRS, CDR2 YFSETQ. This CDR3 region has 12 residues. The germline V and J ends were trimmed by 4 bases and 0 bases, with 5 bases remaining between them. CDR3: CASSQSSYEQYF. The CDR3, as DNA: TGCGCCAGCAGCCAGAGCTCCTACGAGCAGTACTTC.

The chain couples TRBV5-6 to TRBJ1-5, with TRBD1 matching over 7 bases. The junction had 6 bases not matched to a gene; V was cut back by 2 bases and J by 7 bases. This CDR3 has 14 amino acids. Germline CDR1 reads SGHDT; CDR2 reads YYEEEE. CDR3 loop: CASSLRQGQQPQHF. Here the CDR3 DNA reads TGTGCCAGCAGCTTAAGACAGGGTCAGCAGCCCCAGCATTTT. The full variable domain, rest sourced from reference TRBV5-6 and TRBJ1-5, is DAGVTQSPTHLIKTRGQQVTLRCSPKSGHDTVSWYQQALGQGPQFIFQYYEEEERQRGNFPDRFSGHQFPNYSSELNVNALLLGDSALYLCASSLRQGQQPQHFGDGTRLSIL.

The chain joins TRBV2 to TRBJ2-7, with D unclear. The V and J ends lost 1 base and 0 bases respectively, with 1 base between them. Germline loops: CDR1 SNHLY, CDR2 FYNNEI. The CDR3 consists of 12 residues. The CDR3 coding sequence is TGTGCCAGCAGTGAAGTCTCCTACGAGCAGTACTTC. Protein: CASSEVSYEQYF.

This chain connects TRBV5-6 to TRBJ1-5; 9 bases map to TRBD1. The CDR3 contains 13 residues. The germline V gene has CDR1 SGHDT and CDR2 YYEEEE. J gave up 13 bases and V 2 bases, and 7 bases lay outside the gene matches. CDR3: CASSFAGTGFQHF. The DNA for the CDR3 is TGTGCCAGCAGCTTCGCCGGGACAGGGTTTCAGCATTTT.

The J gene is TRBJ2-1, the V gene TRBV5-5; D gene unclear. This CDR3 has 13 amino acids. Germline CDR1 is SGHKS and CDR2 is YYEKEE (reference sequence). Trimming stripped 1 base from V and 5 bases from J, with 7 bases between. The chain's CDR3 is CASSLTLNNEQFF. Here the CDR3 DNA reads TGTGCCAGCAGCTTGACTTTGAACAATGAGCAGTTCTTC.

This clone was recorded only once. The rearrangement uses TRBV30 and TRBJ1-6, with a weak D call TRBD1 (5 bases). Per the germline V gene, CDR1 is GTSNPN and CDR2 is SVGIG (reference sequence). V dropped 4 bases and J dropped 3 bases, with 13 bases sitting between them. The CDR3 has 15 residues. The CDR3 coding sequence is TGTGCCTGGAAGGACGTGGGGCTCTATAATTCACCCCTCCACTTT. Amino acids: CAWKDVGLYNSPLHF. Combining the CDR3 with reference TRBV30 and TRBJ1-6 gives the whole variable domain SQTIHQWPATLVQPVGSPLSLECTVEGTSNPNLYWYRQAAGRGLQLLFYSVGIGQISSEVPQNLSASRPQDRQFILSSKKLLLSDSGFYLCAWKDVGLYNSPLHFGNGTRLTVT.

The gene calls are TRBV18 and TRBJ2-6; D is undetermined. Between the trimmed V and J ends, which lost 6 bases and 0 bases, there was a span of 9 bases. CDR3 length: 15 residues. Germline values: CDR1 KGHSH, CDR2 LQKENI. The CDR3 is CASSKQSSGANVLTF. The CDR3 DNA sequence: TGTGCCAGCTCGAAACAGAGCTCTGGGGCCAACGTCCTGACTTTC.

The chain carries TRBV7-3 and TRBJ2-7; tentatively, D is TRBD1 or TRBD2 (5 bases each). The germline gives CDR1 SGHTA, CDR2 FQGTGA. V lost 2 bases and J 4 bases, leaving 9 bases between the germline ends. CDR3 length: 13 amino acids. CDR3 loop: CASSLWDGYEQYF. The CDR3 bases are TGTGCCAGCAGCTTATGGGACGGGTACGAGCAGTACTTC.

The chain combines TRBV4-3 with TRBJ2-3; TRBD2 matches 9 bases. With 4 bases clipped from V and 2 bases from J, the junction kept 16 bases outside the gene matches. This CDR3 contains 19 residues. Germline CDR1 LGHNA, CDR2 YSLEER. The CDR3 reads CASSPGPPWREGLTDTQYF. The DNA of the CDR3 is TGCGCCAGCAGCCCAGGCCCCCCATGGCGGGAGGGCCTCACAGATACGCAGTATTTT.

CDR3 bases: TGCGCCAGCAGCTTGGAGGGGGGCCATGAGCAGTTCTTC. Translating it yields CASSLEGGHEQFF. The gene calls are TRBV5-1 and TRBJ2-1; D is perhaps TRBD1 or TRBD2 (6 bases each). Germline values: CDR1 SGHRS, CDR2 YFSETQ. The CDR3 has 13 residues. Trimming cost V 0 bases and J 8 bases, with 9 bases left between them.

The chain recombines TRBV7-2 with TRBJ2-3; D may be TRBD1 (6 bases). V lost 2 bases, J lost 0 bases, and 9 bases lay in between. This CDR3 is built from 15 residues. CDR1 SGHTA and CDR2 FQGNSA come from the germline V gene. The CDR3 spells CASSLNRGSTDTQYF. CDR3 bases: TGTGCCAGCAGCTTAAATAGGGGGAGCACAGATACGCAGTATTTT.

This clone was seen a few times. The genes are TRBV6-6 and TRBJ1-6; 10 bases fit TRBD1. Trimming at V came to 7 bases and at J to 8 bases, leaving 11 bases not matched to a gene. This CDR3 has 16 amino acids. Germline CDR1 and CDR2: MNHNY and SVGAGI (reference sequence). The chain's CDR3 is CASTPRDRGNYSPLHF. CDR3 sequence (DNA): TGTGCCAGCACACCCCGGGACAGGGGCAATTATTCACCCCTCCACTTT.

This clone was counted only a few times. The DNA for the CDR3 is TGTGCCAGCGGCCGGGCTAGCGGGGGCACAGATACGCAGTATTTT. Its protein is CASGRASGGTDTQYF. The chain couples TRBV25-1 to TRBJ2-3, with TRBD2 identical over 9 bases. J gave up 1 base and V 8 bases, and 7 bases lay outside the gene matches. Germline CDR1 reads MGHDK; CDR2 reads SYGVNS. This CDR3 contains 15 residues.

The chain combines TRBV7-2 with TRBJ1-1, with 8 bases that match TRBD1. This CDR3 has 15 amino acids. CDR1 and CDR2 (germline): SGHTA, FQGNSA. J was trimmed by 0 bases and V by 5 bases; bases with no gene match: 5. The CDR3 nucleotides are TGTGCCAGCAGCACTTGGACAGGGATGAACACTGAAGCTTTCTTT. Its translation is CASSTWTGMNTEAFF.